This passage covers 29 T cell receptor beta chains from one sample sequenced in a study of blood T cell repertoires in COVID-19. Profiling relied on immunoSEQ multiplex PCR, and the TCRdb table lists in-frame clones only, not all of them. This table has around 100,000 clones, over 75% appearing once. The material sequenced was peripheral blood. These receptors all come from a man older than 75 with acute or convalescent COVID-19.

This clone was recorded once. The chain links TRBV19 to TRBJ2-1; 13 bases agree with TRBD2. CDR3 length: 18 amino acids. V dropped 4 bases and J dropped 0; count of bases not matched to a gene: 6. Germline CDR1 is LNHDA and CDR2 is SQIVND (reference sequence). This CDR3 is CASSTGLAGAGSYNEQFF. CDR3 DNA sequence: TGTGCCAGTAGTACCGGACTAGCGGGGGCCGGCTCCTACAATGAGCAGTTCTTC. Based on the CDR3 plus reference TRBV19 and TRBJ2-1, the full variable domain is DGGITQSPKYLFRKEGQNVTLSCEQNLNHDAMYWYRQDPGQGLRLIYYSQIVNDFQKGDIAEGYSVSREKKESFPLTVTSAQKNPTAFYLCASSTGLAGAGSYNEQFFGPGTRLTVL.

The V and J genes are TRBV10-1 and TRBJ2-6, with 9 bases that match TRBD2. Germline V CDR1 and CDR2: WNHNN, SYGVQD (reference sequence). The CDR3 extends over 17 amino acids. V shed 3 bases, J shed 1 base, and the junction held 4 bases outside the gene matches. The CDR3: CASSESLAGSGANVLTF. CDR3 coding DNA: TGCGCCAGCAGTGAATCCCTAGCGGGGTCTGGGGCCAACGTCCTGACTTTC.

The CDR3: CATSELGTGGTDTQYF. Written as DNA, the CDR3 is TGTGCCACCAGTGAGCTCGGGACGGGAGGCACAGATACGCAGTATTTT. The genes are TRBV24-1 and TRBJ2-3, with D perhaps matching TRBD2 (6 bases). CDR3 length: 16 amino acids. Trimming pared 4 bases from V and 1 base from J, leaving 14 bases between. CDR1 and CDR2 from the germline V gene are KGHDR and SFDVKD.

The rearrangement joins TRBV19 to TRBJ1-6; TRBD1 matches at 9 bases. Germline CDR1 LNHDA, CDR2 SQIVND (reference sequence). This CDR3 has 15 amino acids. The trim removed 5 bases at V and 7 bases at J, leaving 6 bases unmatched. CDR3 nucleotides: TGTGCCAGTAGTCCGGGACAGGGTTTCAATTCACCCCTCCACTTT. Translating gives CASSPGQGFNSPLHF.

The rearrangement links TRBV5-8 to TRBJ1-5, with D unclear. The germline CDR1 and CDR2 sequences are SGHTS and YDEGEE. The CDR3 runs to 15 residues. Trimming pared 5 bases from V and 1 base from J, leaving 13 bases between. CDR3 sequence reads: CASSLGRGSNQPQHF. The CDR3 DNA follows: TGTGCCAGCAGTCTAGGTCGCGGCAGCAATCAGCCCCAGCATTTT.

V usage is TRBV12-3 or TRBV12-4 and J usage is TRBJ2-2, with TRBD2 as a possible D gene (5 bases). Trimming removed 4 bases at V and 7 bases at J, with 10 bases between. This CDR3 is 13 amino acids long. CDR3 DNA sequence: TGTGCCAGCAGTTCGAGGGAAAACGGGGAGCTGTTTTTT. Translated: CASSSRENGELFF.

The CDR3 nucleotides are TGTGCCACCCGATATAGCCTGGGGGGGAACGATAATTCACCCCTCCACTTT. Residues: CATRYSLGGNDNSPLHF. The chain joins TRBV19 to TRBJ1-6; a weak D match, TRBD1 (5 bases). Germline values: CDR1 LNHDA, CDR2 SQIVND (reference sequence). The V end was cut by 10 bases, the J end by 5 bases, with 24 bases between. This CDR3 spans 17 amino acids.

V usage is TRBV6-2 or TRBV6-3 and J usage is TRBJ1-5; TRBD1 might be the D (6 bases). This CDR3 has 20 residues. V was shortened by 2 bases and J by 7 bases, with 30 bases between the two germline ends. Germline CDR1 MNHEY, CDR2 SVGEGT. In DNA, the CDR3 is TGTGCCAGCAGTTACGCCGACTATCAGGACAGCAGGAAATCAGACCAGCCCCAGCATTTT. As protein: CASSYADYQDSRKSDQPQHF.

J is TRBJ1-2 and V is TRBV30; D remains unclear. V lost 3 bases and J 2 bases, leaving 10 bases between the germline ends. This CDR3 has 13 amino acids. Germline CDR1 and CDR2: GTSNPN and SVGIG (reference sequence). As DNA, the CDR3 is TGTGCCTGGAGACGCGACAAGAACTATGGCTACACCTTC. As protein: CAWRRDKNYGYTF.

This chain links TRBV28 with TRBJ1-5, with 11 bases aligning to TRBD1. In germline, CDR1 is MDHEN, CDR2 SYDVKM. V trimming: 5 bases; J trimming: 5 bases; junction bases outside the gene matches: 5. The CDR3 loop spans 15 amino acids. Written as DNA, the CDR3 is TGTGCCAGCAGTGTGGACAGGGGGCTATATCAGCCCCAGCATTTT. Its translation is CASSVDRGLYQPQHF.

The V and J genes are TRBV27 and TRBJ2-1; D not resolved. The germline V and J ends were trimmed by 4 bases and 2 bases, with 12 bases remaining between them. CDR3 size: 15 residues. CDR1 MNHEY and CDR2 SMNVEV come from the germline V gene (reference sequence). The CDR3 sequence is CASSYDSLPYNEQFF. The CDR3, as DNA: TGTGCCAGCAGTTACGACTCCCTCCCCTACAATGAGCAGTTCTTC.

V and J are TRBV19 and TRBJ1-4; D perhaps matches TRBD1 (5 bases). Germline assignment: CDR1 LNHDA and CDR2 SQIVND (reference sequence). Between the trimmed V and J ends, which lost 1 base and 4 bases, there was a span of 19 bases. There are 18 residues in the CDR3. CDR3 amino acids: CASSIGRSRSTVNEKLFF. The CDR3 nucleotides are TGTGCCAGTAGTATAGGGCGGTCCCGCTCGACAGTTAATGAAAAACTGTTTTTT.

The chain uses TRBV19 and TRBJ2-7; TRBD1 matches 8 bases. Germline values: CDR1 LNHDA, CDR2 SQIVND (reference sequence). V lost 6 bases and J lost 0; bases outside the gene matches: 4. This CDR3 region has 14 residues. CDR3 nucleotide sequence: TGTGCCAGTAGGCGACAGGGGAACTCCTACGAGCAGTACTTC. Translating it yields CASRRQGNSYEQYF.

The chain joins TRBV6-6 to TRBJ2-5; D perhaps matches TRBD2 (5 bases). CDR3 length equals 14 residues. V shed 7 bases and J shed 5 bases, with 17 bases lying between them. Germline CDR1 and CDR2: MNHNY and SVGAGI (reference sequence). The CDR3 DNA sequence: TGTGCCAGCACCCCGCGCGTCCGAGGGGAGACCCAGTACTTC. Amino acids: CASTPRVRGETQYF.

CDR3 coding DNA: TGCGCCAGCAGCACCGCGGCGGGGGGCGAGCAGTACTTC. Residues: CASSTAAGGEQYF. The rearrangement links TRBV5-1 to TRBJ2-7; 8 bases line up with TRBD2. With V trimmed by 4 bases and J by 6 bases, 6 bases remained unmatched. The germline V gene has CDR1 SGHRS and CDR2 YFSETQ. This CDR3 is built from 13 residues.

The CDR3 bases are TGCGCCAGCGCCCGGGGACAGGGGATGAATGAGCAGTTCTTC. This translates into CASARGQGMNEQFF. The genes are TRBV10-1 and TRBJ2-1; 10 bases fit TRBD1. The CDR3 has 14 amino acids. CDR1 is WNHNN and CDR2 is SYGVQD in the germline V gene (reference sequence). Trimming removed 8 bases from V and 7 bases from J; junction bases left unmatched: 8.

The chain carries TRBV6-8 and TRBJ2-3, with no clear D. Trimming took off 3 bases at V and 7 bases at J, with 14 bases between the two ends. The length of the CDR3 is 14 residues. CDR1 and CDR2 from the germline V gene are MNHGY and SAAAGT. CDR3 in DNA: TGTGCCAGCAGTTATGAGACTGATAATCATACGCAGTATTTT. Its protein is CASSYETDNHTQYF.

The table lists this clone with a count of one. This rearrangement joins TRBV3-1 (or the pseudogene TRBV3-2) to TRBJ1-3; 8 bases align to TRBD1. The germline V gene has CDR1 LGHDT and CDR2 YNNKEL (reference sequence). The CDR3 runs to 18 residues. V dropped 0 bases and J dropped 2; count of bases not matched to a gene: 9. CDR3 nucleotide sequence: TGTGCCAGCAGCCAAGAAGATCGGGGCAGGGGGCCTGGAAACACCATATATTTT. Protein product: CASSQEDRGRGPGNTIYF.

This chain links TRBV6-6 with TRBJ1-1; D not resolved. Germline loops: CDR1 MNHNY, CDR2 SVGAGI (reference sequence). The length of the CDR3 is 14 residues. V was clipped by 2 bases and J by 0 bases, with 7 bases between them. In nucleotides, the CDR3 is TGTGCCAGCAGTTACGGAGGTATGAACACTGAAGCTTTCTTT. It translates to CASSYGGMNTEAFF.

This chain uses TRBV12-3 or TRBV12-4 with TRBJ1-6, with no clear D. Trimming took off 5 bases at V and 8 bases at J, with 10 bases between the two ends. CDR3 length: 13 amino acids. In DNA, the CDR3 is TGTGCCAGCAGTCCCTTGAGGGATTCACCCCTCCACTTT. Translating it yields CASSPLRDSPLHF.

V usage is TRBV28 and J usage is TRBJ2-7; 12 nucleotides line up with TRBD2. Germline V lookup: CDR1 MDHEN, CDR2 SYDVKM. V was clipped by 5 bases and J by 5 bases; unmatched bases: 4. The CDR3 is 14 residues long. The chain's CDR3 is CASSVTSGSNEQYF. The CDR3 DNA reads TGTGCCAGCAGTGTGACTAGCGGGAGCAACGAGCAGTACTTC.

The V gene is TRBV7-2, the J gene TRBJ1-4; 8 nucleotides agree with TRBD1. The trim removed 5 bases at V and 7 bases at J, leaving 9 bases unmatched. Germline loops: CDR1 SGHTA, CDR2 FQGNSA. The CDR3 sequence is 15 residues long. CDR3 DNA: TGTGCCAGCAGCCCGCCGGGACAGGTCGGTGAAAAACTGTTTTTT. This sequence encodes CASSPPGQVGEKLFF.

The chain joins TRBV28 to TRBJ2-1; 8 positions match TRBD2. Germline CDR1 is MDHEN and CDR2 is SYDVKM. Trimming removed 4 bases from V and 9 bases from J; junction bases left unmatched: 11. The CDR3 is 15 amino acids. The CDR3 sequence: CASSSSSGTSIEQFF. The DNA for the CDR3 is TGTGCCAGCAGTTCATCATCCGGGACTAGTATTGAGCAGTTCTTC.

In DNA, the CDR3 is TGTGCCAGCAGCTTAGCGACAGGGAACTATGGCTACACCTTC. This translates into CASSLATGNYGYTF. V and J are TRBV7-8 and TRBJ1-2; TRBD1 matches at 7 bases. This CDR3 has 14 amino acids. V lost 0 bases to trimming and J lost 2 bases; unmatched junction nucleotides: 0. The germline gives CDR1 SGHVS, CDR2 FQNEAQ. Full variable domain (rest looked up from reference TRBV7-8 and TRBJ1-2): GAGVSQSPRYKVAKRGQDVALRCDPISGHVSLFWYQQALGQGPEFLTYFQNEAQLDKSGLPSDRFFAERPEGSVSTLKIQRTQQEDSAVYLCASSLATGNYGYTFGSGTRLTVV.

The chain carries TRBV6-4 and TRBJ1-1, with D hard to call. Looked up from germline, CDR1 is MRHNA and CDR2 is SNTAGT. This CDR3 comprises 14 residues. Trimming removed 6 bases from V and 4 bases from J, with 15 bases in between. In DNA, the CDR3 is TGTGCCAGCAGGCCGGACGGGGTGGGCACTGAAGCTTTCTTT. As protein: CASRPDGVGTEAFF.

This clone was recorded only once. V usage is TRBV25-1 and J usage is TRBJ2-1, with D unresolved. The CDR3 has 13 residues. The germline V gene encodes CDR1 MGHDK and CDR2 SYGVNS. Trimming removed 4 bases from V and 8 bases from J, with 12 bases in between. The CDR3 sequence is CASSGLLGYEQFF. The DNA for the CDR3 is TGTGCCAGCAGTGGCCTCCTGGGCTATGAGCAGTTCTTC. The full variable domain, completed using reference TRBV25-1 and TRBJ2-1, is EADIYQTPRYLVIGTGKKITLECSQTMGHDKMYWYQQDPGMELHLIHYSYGVNSTEKGDLSSESTVSRIRTEHFPLTLESARPSHTSQYLCASSGLLGYEQFFGPGTRLTVL.

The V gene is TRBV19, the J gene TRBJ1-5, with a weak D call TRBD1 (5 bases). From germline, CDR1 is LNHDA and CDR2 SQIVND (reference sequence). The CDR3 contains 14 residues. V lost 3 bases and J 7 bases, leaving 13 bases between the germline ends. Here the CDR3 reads CASSMSSGGQPQHF. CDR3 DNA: TGTGCCAGTAGTATGAGCTCGGGGGGACAGCCCCAGCATTTT.

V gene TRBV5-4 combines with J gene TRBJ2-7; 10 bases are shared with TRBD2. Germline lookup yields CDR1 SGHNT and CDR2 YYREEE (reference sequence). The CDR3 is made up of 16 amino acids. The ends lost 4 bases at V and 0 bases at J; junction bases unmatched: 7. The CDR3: CASSAGLADSSYEQYF. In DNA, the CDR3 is TGTGCCAGCAGCGCAGGACTAGCGGATAGCTCCTACGAGCAGTACTTC.

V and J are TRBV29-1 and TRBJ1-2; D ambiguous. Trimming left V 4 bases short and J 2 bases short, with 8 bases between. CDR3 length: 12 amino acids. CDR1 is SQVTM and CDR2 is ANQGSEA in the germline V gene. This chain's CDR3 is CSVGVQNYGYTF. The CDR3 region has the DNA TGCAGCGTTGGGGTACAGAACTATGGCTACACCTTC.